Here is one T cell receptor (beta chain) with its context. Its specificity is not known. The data were obtained in a study of tumor and adjacent non-tumor tissue in lung cancer. Study context: Samples averaged roughly 4.2 million productive TCRbeta reads each. Study outcomes and limitations: Tumor tissue had significantly higher TCR diversity than normal lung. Tumor repertoires had a smaller top 100 clone share than normal lung.

The CDR3 length is 15 residues. The germline V gene has CDR1 SQVTM and CDR2 ANQGSEA. The library came from three nested PCR rounds adapted from ARM-PCR protocols. TCRdb re-derived calls from the multiplex PCR reads in MiXCR, one entry per CDR3 protein. The table records 100,000 to 120,000 distinct CDR3 sequences, about 80% of them present only once. The template was RNA from unsorted bulk tissue. Donors were chemotherapy-naive, newly diagnosed lung cancer surgical patients in China, August–late 2014. The rearrangement uses TRBV29-1 and TRBJ1-1, with 7 bases lining up with TRBD1. This TCR was recovered from a man in his 70s with non-small cell lung cancer. The sample taken for sequencing was lung tumor tissue. The CDR3 sequence is CIIKTGAALNTEAFF. The CDR3 DNA reads TGCATCATTAAAACAGGGGCCGCATTAAACACTGAAGCTTTCTTT.